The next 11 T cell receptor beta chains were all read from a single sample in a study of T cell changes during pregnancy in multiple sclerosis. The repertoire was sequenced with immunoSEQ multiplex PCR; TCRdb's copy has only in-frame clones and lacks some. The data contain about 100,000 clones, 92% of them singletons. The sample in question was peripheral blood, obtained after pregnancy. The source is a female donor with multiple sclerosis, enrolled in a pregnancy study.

CDR3 sequence reads: CASSLELGNTEAFF. CDR3 nucleotide sequence: TGCGCCAGCAGCTTGGAGCTCGGGAACACTGAAGCTTTCTTT. V is TRBV5-1 and J is TRBJ1-1; no reliable D call. The CDR3 is made up of 14 amino acids. CDR1 and CDR2 from the germline V gene are SGHRS and YFSETQ. V lost 0 bases to trimming and J lost 1 base, with 7 bases between them.

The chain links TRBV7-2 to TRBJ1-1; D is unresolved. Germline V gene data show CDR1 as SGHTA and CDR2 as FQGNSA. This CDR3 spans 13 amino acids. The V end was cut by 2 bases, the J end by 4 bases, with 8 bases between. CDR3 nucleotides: TGTGCCAGCAGCTTAAGAGCAAGCACTGAAGCTTTCTTT. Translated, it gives CASSLRASTEAFF.

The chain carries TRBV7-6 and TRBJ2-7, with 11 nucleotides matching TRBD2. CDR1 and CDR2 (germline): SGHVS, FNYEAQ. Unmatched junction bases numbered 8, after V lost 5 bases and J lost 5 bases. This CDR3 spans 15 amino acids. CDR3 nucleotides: TGTGCCAGCAGCCATAGCGGGGGGGCGTCCGACGAGCAGTACTTC. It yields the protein CASSHSGGASDEQYF.

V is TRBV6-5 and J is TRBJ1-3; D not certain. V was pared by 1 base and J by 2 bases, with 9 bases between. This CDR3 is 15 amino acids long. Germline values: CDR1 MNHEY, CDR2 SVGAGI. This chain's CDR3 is CASSYYSGPGNTIYF. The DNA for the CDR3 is TGTGCCAGCAGTTACTACAGTGGGCCTGGAAACACCATATATTTT.

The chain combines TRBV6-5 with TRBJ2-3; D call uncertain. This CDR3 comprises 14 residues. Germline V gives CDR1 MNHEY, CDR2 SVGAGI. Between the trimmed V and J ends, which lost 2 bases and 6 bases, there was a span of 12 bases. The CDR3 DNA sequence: TGTGCCAGCAGTTACCCGGCTAGAGGTGATACGCAGTATTTT. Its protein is CASSYPARGDTQYF.

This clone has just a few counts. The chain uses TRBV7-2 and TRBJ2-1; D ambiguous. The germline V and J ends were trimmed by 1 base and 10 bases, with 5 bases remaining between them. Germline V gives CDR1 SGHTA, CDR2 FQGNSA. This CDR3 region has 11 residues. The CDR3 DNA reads TGTGCCAGCAGCTTAGGAGCGGAGCAGTTCTTC. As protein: CASSLGAEQFF.

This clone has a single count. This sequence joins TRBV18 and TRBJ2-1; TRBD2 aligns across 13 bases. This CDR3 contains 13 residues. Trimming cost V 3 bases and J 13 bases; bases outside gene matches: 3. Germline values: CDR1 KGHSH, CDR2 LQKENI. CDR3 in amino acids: CASSPGLAGQQFF. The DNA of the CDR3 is TGTGCCAGCTCACCGGGACTAGCGGGACAACAGTTCTTC.

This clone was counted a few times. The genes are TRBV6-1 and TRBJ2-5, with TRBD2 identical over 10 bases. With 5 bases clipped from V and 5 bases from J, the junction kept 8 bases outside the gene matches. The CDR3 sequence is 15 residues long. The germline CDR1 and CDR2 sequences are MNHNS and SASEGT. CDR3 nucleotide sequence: TGTGCCAGCAGTCCAAAGCGGGAGGGGTGGGAGACCCAGTACTTC. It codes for CASSPKREGWETQYF.

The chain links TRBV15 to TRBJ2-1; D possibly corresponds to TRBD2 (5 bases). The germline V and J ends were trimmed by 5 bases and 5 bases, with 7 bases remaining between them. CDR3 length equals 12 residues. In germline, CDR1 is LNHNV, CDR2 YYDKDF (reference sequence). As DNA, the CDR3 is TGTGCCACCAGCGGGAGAAACAATGAGCAGTTCTTC. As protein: CATSGRNNEQFF.

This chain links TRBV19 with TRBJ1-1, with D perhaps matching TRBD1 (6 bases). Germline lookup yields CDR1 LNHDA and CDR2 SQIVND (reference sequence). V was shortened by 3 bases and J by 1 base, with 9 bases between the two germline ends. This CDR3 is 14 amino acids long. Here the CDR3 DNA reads TGTGCCAGTAGTATTGGGACAACGAACACTGAAGCTTTCTTT. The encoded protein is CASSIGTTNTEAFF.

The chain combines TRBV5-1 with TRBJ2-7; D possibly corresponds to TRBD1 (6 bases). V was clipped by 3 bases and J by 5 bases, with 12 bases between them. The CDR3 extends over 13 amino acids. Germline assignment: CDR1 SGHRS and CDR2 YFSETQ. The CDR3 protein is CASSYNRVHEQYF. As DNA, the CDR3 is TGCGCCAGCAGCTATAACAGGGTTCACGAGCAGTACTTC.